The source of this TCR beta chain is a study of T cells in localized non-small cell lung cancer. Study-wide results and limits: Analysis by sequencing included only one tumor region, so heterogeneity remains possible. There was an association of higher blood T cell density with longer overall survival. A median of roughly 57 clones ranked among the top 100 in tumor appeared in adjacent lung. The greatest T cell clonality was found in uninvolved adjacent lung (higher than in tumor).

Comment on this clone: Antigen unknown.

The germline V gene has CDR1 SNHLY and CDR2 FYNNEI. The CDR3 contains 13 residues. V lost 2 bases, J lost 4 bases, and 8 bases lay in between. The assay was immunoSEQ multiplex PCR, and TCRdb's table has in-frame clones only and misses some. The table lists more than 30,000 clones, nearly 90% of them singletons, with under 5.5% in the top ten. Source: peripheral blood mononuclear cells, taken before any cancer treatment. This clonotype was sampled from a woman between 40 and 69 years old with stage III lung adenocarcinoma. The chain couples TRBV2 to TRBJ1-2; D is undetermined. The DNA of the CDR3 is TGTGCCAGCAGTGAACAAGCCACCTATGGCTACACCTTC. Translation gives CASSEQATYGYTF.